The sequence of this T cell receptor (beta chain) was determined in a study of blood T cell repertoires in COVID-19. Study as a whole: Material from acute and convalescent COVID-19 was sourced from the United States, Italy and Spain. PBMCs, B-cell-depleted T cells, or T cells provided the cDNA or gDNA that made up the material.

Under the authors' procedure: By means of reference gene primer amplification, nucleated cell counts were estimated. Sequencing was performed with immunoSEQ multiplex PCR; in TCRdb, only in-frame clones are kept and a portion is missing. That table is the source of V, J and clone size, and D and trimming were worked out from the DNA. This sample has fewer than 300,000 clones, with about 87% found just once. What was sequenced was peripheral blood. The origin of this receptor is a woman aged 50 to 65 with acute or convalescent COVID-19.

The DNA of the CDR3 is TGTGCCAGCAGCCACAGGGGGCGGACTGAAGCTTTCTTT. Amino acid sequence: CASSHRGRTEAFF. V gene TRBV28 combines with J gene TRBJ1-1; 9 nucleotides line up with TRBD1. The CDR3 contains 13 residues. V lost 6 bases to trimming and J lost 5 bases; unmatched junction nucleotides: 4. The germline CDR1 and CDR2 sequences are MDHEN and SYDVKM.